These 5 T cell receptor beta chains share one sample of origin, sequenced in a study of T cell changes during pregnancy in multiple sclerosis. Libraries were prepared by immunoSEQ multiplex PCR; TCRdb keeps only in-frame clonotypes and omits some of them. The sample carries 100,000 or so clones, 94% recorded once. The specimen was peripheral blood, collected after pregnancy. These receptors were taken from a female donor in good health, enrolled as a control in a pregnancy study.

This chain uses TRBV7-2 with TRBJ1-2; D is undetermined. The germline V gene encodes CDR1 SGHTA and CDR2 FQGNSA. V was clipped by 5 bases and J by 8 bases, with 15 bases between them. This CDR3 comprises 13 residues. The DNA of the CDR3 is TGTGCCAGCAGCCCCGCCCCACTTTTGGGCTACACCTTC. Protein product: CASSPAPLLGYTF.

V and J are TRBV5-1 and TRBJ2-7, with 7 bases lining up with TRBD1. The CDR3 has 16 residues. Germline loops: CDR1 SGHRS, CDR2 YFSETQ. The V and J ends lost 1 base and 2 bases, in that order; junction bases with no gene match: 9. CDR3 nucleotide sequence: TGCGCCAGCAGCTTGTCGTACCGGGACAGAACCTACGAGCAGTACTTC. Amino acids: CASSLSYRDRTYEQYF. Combining the CDR3 with reference TRBV5-1 and TRBJ2-7 gives the whole variable domain KAGVTQTPRYLIKTRGQQVTLSCSPISGHRSVSWYQQTPGQGLQFLFEYFSETQRNKGNFPGRFSGRQFSNSRSEMNVSTLELGDSALYLCASSLSYRDRTYEQYFGPGTRLTVT.

The chain is built from TRBV6-6 and TRBJ2-2; tentatively, D is TRBD1 (6 bases). This CDR3 has 16 amino acids. Trimming stripped 6 bases from V and 5 bases from J, with 19 bases between. Germline CDR1 and CDR2: MNHNY and SVGAGI (reference sequence). The CDR3 loop reads CASSRAGTRGTGELFF. CDR3 DNA sequence: TGTGCCAGCAGCCGAGCCGGGACAAGGGGGACCGGGGAGCTGTTTTTT.

V is TRBV4-1 and J is TRBJ2-1, with 8 bases lining up with TRBD2. Germline V gives CDR1 MGHRA, CDR2 YSYEKL. With 3 bases clipped from V and 7 bases from J, the junction kept 11 bases outside the gene matches. This CDR3 has 16 amino acids. The CDR3 DNA is TGCGCCAGCAGCCACACCCTGTCAGCGGGGGATAATGAGCAGTTCTTC. Translating gives CASSHTLSAGDNEQFF.

V usage is TRBV14 and J usage is TRBJ2-5, with 10 bases fitting TRBD2. V lost 4 bases, J lost 8 bases, and 13 bases stayed unmatched. In germline, CDR1 is SGHDN, CDR2 FVKESK. The CDR3 runs 16 residues. CDR3 DNA: TGTGCCAGCAGCCCTCGGACTAGCGGTGCCGGTGGTACCCAGTACTTC. It is translated as CASSPRTSGAGGTQYF.